Here is one T cell receptor beta chain with its context. 60 Vbeta and 13 Jbeta primers were used in PCR. Data came from immunoSEQ multiplex PCR; TCRdb stores just in-frame clones and leaves some out. The sample holds about 90,000 clones; around 70% are singletons and the top ten take approximately 20%. V lost 0 bases and J lost 5; bases outside the gene matches: 7. The CDR3 totals 15 residues. Looked up from germline, CDR1 is MNHEY and CDR2 is SMNVEV (reference sequence). The source of the sample is a study of cytomegalovirus exposure and HLA in healthy donors. The specimen was PBMCs. The rearrangement links TRBV27 to TRBJ2-7, with 7 bases lining up with TRBD2. The sequence derives from a man aged 30 to 39 in good health and CMV-seropositive. CDR3 amino acids: CASSLSGGISHEQYF. CDR3 nucleotides: TGTGCCAGCAGTTTATCGGGGGGGATATCCCACGAGCAGTACTTC.